The subject of this entry is one TCR beta chain. The V and J ends lost 4 bases and 0 bases, in that order; junction bases with no gene match: 6. Germline assignment: CDR1 SGHRS and CDR2 YFSETQ. The CDR3 is made up of 17 amino acids. The data belong to a study of control samples from healthy donors and cancer patients. Sequenced by immunoSEQ multiplex PCR; TCRdb stores in-frame clones only, minus some. Of around 140,000 clones in the sample, under 95% are singletons; the top ten hold approximately 5.7%. The chain joins TRBV5-1 to TRBJ2-1, with 11 positions matching TRBD2. The receptor was derived from a man between 18 and 29 years old in good health. Sequenced input: blood. CDR3 bases: TGCGCCAGCAGCCGGATTCTAGCGGGAGGCTCCTACAATGAGCAGTTCTTC. Translation: CASSRILAGGSYNEQFF.